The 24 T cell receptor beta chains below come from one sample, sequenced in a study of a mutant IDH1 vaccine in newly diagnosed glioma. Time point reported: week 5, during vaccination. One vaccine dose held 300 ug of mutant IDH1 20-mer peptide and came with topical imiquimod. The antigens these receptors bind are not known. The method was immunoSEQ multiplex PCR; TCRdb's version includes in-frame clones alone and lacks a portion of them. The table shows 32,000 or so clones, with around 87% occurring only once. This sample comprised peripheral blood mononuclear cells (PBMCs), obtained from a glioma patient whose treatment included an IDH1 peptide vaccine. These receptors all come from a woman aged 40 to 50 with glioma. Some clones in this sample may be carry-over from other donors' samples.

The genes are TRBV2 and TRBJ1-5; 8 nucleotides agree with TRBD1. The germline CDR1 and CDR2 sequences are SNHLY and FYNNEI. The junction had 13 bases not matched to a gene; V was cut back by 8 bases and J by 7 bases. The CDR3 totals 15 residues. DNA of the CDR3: TGTGCCAGCTTTCAGACAGGGGCGATCGGACAGCCCCAGCATTTT. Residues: CASFQTGAIGQPQHF.

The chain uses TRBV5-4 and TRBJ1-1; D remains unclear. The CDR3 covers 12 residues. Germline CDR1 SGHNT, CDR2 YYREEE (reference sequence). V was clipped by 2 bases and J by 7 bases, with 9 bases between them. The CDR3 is CASSFSSLEAFF. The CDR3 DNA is TGTGCCAGCAGCTTTTCGAGCCTTGAAGCTTTCTTT.

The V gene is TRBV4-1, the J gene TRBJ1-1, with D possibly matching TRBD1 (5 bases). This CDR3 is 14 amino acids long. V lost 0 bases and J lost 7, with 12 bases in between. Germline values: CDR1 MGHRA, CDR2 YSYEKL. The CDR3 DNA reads TGCGCCAGCAGCCAAGATCAGGGAACGGATGAAGCTTTCTTT. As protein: CASSQDQGTDEAFF.

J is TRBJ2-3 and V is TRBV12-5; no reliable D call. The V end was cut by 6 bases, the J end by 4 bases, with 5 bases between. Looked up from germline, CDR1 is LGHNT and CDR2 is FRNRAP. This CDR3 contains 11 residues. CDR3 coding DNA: TGTGCTAGTGGCGAGGCAGATACGCAGTATTTT. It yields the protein CASGEADTQYF. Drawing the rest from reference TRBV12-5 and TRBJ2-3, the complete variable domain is DARVTQTPRHKVTEMGQEVTMRCQPILGHNTVFWYRQTMMQGLELLAYFRNRAPLDDSGMPKDRFSAEMPDATLATLKIQPSEPRDSAVYFCASGEADTQYFGPGTRLTVL.

Here the CDR3 DNA reads TGTGCCAGCTCATCAAAAGTGGGTGGGGCCAACGTCCTGACTTTC. Translating gives CASSSKVGGANVLTF. This sequence joins TRBV18 and TRBJ2-6; D call uncertain. This CDR3 is 15 amino acids long. Germline CDR1 KGHSH, CDR2 LQKENI. Trimming left V 5 bases short and J 3 bases short, with 11 bases between.

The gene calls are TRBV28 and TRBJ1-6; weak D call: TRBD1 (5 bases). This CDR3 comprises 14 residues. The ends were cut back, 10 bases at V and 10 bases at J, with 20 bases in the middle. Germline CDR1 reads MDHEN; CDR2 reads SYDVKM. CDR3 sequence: CATLWVGRRSPLHF. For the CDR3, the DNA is TGTGCCACCCTCTGGGTGGGGCGAAGATCACCCCTCCACTTT.

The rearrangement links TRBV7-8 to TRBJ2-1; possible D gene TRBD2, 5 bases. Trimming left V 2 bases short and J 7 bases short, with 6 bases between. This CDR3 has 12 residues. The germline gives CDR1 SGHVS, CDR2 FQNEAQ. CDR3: CASSLRGNEQFF. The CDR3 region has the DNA TGTGCCAGCAGCTTACGAGGGAATGAGCAGTTCTTC.

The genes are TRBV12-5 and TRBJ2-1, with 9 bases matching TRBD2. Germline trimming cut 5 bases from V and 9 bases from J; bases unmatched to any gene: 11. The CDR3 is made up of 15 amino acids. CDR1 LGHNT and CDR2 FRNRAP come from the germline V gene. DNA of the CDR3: TGTGCTAGTGGTGCCCCGGCGCTAGCGGGGATTGAGCAGTTCTTC. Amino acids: CASGAPALAGIEQFF.

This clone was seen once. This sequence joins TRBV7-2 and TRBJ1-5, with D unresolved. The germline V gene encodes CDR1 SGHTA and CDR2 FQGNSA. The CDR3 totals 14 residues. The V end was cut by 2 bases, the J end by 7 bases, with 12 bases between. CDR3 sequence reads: CASSLSAESQPQHF. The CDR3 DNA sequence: TGTGCCAGCAGCTTAAGTGCCGAGTCCCAGCCCCAGCATTTT.

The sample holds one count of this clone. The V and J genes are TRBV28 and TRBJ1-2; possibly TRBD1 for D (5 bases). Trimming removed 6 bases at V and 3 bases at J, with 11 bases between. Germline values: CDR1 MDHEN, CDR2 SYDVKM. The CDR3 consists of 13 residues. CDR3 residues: CASRPIGDYGYTF. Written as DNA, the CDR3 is TGTGCCAGCAGACCCATAGGGGACTATGGCTACACCTTC.

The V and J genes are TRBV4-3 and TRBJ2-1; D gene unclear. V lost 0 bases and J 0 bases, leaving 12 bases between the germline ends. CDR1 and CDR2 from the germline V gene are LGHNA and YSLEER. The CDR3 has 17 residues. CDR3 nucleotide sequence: TGCGCCAGCAGCCAAGATAGCCCGGCTAGCTCCTACAATGAGCAGTTCTTC. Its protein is CASSQDSPASSYNEQFF.

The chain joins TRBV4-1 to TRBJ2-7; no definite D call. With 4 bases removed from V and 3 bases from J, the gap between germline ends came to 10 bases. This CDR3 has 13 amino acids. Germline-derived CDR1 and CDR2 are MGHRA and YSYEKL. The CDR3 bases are TGCGCCAGCAGCCGGGTCCCAGGCTACGAGCAGTACTTC. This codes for CASSRVPGYEQYF.

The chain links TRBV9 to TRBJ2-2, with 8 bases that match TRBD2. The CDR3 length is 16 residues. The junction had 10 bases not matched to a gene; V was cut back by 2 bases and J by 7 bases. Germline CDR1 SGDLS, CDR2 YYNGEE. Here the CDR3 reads CASSVLGAGVIGELFF. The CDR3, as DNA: TGTGCCAGCAGCGTCCTGGGAGCGGGAGTAATCGGGGAGCTGTTTTTT.

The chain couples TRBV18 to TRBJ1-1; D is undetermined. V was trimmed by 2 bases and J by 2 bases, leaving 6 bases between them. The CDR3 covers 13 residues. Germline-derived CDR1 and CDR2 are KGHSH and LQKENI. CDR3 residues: CASSPEGNTEAFF. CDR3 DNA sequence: TGTGCCAGCTCACCAGAAGGAAACACTGAAGCTTTCTTT.

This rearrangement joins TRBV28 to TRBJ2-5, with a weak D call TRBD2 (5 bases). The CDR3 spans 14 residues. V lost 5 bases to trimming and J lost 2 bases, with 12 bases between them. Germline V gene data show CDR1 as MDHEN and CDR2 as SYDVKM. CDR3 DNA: TGTGCCAGCAGTCCGACGGACTTTCAAGAGACCCAGTACTTC. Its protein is CASSPTDFQETQYF.

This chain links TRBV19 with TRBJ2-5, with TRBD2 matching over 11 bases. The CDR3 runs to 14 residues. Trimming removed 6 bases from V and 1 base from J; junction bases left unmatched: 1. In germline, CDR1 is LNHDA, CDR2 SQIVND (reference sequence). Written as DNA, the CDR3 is TGTGCCAGTAGGGGACTAGCGGCCCAAGAGACCCAGTACTTC. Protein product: CASRGLAAQETQYF. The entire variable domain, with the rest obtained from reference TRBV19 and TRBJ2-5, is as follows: DGGITQSPKYLFRKEGQNVTLSCEQNLNHDAMYWYRQDPGQGLRLIYYSQIVNDFQKGDIAEGYSVSREKKESFPLTVTSAQKNPTAFYLCASRGLAAQETQYFGPGTRLLVL.

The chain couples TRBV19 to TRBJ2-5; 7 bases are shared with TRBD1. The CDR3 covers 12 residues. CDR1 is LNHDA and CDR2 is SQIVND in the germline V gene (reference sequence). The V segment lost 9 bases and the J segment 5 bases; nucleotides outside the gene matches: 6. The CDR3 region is CASSEDRETQYF. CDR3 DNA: TGTGCCAGCTCAGAGGACAGGGAGACCCAGTACTTC.

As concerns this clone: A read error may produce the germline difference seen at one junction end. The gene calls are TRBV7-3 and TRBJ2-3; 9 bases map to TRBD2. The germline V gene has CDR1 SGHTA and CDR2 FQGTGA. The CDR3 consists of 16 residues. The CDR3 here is CASSKNSGSRRRYAVF. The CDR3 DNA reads TGTGCCAGCAGCAAAAATAGCGGGAGTCGGCGCAGATACGCAGTATTT.

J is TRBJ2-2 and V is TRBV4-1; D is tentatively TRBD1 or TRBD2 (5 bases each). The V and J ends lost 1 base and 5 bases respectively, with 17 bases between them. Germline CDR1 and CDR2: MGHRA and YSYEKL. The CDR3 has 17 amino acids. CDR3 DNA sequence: TGCGCCAGCAGCCAAGGAGGACTCGGGACCAAAACCGGGGAGCTGTTTTTT. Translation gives CASSQGGLGTKTGELFF.

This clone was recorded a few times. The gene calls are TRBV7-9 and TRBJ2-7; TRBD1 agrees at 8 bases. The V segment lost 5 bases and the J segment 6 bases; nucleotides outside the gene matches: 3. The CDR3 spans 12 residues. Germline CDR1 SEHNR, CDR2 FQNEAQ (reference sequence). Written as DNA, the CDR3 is TGTGCCAGCAGCGTACAGGGGGGCGAGCAGTACTTC. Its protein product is CASSVQGGEQYF.

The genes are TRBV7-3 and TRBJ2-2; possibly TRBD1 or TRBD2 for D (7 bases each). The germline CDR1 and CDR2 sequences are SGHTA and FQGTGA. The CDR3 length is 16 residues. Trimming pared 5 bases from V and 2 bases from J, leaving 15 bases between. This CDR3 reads CASSPRGGGNTGELFF. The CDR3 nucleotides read TGTGCCAGCAGCCCCAGGGGGGGAGGTAACACCGGGGAGCTGTTTTTT.

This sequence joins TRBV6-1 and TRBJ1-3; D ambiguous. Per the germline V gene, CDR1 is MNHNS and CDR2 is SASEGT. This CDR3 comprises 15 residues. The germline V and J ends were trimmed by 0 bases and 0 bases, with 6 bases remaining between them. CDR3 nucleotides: TGTGCCAGCAGTGAAGCGGGTTACTCTGGAAACACCATATATTTT. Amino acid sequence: CASSEAGYSGNTIYF.

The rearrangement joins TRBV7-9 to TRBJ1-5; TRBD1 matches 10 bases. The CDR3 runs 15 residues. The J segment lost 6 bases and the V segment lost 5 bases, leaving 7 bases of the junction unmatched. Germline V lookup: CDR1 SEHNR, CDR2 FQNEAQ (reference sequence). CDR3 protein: CASSPHGTGVQPQHF. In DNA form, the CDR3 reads TGTGCCAGCAGCCCCCATGGGACAGGGGTTCAGCCCCAGCATTTT.

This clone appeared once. CDR3 amino acids: CASSSIAGIQFF. For the CDR3, the DNA is TGTGCCAGCAGCTCAATAGCGGGAATACAGTTCTTC. The chain links TRBV7-2 to TRBJ2-1; 8 bases are a match to TRBD2. V shed 4 bases and J 13 bases; nucleotides not matched to a gene: 6. The CDR3 has 12 amino acids. CDR1 SGHTA and CDR2 FQGNSA come from the germline V gene.